This T cell receptor beta chain was found in a study of OX40 agonist ivuxolimab in advanced cancers. Study overall: Dosing consisted of intravenous ivuxolimab at 0.01 to 10 mg/kg every 2 weeks. Having had anti-PD-1, anti-PD-L1 or anti-CTLA-4 therapy before was allowed, and under 50% had some. The study's findings and limits: Partial responders at 0.1-3.0 mg/kg had among the lowest clonal expansion.

Samples were taken at baseline and on day 1 of cycles 4 and 7. Using immunoSEQ multiplex PCR, the repertoire was profiled, and TCRdb retains in-frame clones only, with some absent. The sample lists about 60,000 clones; about nine tenths were seen once. Trimming shortened V by 3 bases and J by 0 bases, and 15 bases separated the two germline ends. In germline, CDR1 is KGHSH, CDR2 LQKENI. The CDR3 consists of 16 residues. A note on this clone: What it binds is not known.

The rearrangement links TRBV18 to TRBJ2-7; D could derive from TRBD1 or TRBD2 (5 bases each). The sequenced sample was CD4+ or CD8+ T cells sorted from blood, obtained in a trial of the OX40 agonist ivuxolimab. The TCR was taken from an adult with an advanced solid tumor such as melanoma, head and neck, liver or kidney cancer. Here the CDR3 reads CASSPRGPGISYEQYF. The DNA for the CDR3 is TGTGCCAGCTCACCTCGGGGCCCAGGGATCTCCTACGAGCAGTACTTC.